This passage covers 18 T cell receptor beta chains from one sample sequenced in a study of shared clonotypes between healthy human individuals (TCRdb year 2020). The library was generated by the immunoSEQ multiplex PCR assay. The immuneACCESS repertoire file appears here via TCRdb, limited to in-frame rearrangements. These files lack a portion of the clones; in checked studies, under half of the deficit traces to unresolved V genes, and the cause of the others is not known. For this sample the table gives about 710,000 clones, of which approximately 77% were detected only once. Of the sample, 1.8% is held by the ten largest clones. What was sequenced was memory CD4+ T cells sorted from blood. The sample's cell subset or site, from its label and the paper: CD45RA-negative fraction. The origin of the receptors is a woman aged 25 to 39 in good health.

The chain is built from TRBV5-1 and TRBJ1-1; D might be TRBD1 (5 bases). The germline V gene encodes CDR1 SGHRS and CDR2 YFSETQ. The CDR3 runs to 13 residues. V was trimmed by 0 bases and J by 7 bases, leaving 10 bases between them. CDR3 region: CASSLGMGREAFF. In nucleotides, the CDR3 is TGCGCCAGCAGCTTGGGCATGGGGCGTGAAGCTTTCTTT.

V gene TRBV11-1 combines with J gene TRBJ2-7; the D is unclear. This CDR3 is 14 amino acids long. Germline V lookup: CDR1 SGHAT, CDR2 FQDESV (reference sequence). Trimming removed 3 bases at V and 3 bases at J, with 12 bases between. The CDR3, as DNA: TGTGCCAGCAGCTTTTCTGCAGGTCTCTACGAGCAGTACTTC. Translated: CASSFSAGLYEQYF.

The chain employs TRBV6-6 and TRBJ2-5; TRBD2 matches at 7 bases. The V and J ends lost 6 bases and 4 bases, in that order; junction bases with no gene match: 5. The CDR3 extends over 13 amino acids. CDR1 and CDR2 from the germline V gene are MNHNY and SVGAGI (reference sequence). This CDR3 reads CASRTGTTETQYF. CDR3 coding DNA: TGTGCCAGCAGGACCGGGACTACAGAGACCCAGTACTTC.

This rearrangement joins TRBV10-3 to TRBJ2-4, with TRBD2 identical over 9 bases. There are 14 residues in the CDR3. V was clipped by 4 bases and J by 8 bases; unmatched bases: 6. The germline gives CDR1 ENHRY, CDR2 SYGVKD. DNA for the CDR3: TGTGCCATCAGTGCACGTGGCGGGAGGGACATTCAGTACTTC. This translates into CAISARGGRDIQYF.

The chain joins TRBV18 to TRBJ2-3; 11 bases map to TRBD2. The J segment lost 2 bases and the V segment lost 3 bases, leaving 4 bases of the junction unmatched. CDR1 is KGHSH and CDR2 is LQKENI in the germline V gene. CDR3 size: 16 residues. The chain's CDR3 is CASSPVTSGNTDTQYF. The CDR3 DNA reads TGTGCCAGCTCACCTGTGACTAGCGGGAACACAGATACGCAGTATTTT.

The CDR3 DNA sequence: TGTGCCAGCAGCTTAGCGAAGGCAGGGAGGGTCTACGAGCAGTACTTC. Translating it yields CASSLAKAGRVYEQYF. The V call is TRBV7-9, the J call TRBJ2-7, with 7 positions matching TRBD2. Germline V gene lookup returns CDR1 SEHNR and CDR2 FQNEAQ (reference sequence). CDR3 length: 16 amino acids. Trimming at V came to 0 bases and at J to 3 bases, leaving 8 bases not matched to a gene.

The chain uses TRBV6-1 and TRBJ1-5; perhaps TRBD1 as D (5 bases). V shed 8 bases and J shed 6 bases, with 14 bases lying between them. This CDR3 has 13 residues. Germline lookup yields CDR1 MNHNS and CDR2 SASEGT. CDR3 bases: TGTGCCAGCGGCCGGACACAAGGTCAGCCCCAGCATTTT. Residues: CASGRTQGQPQHF.

As DNA, the CDR3 is TGTGCCAGCTTCGAGAACACTGAAGCTTTCTTT. Encoded protein: CASFENTEAFF. The chain uses TRBV28 and TRBJ1-1; D not resolved. CDR3 length equals 11 residues. V dropped 8 bases and J dropped 1 base, with 5 bases sitting between them. Germline loops: CDR1 MDHEN, CDR2 SYDVKM. The full variable domain, with the rest looked up from reference TRBV28 and TRBJ1-1, is DVKVTQSSRYLVKRTGEKVFLECVQDMDHENMFWYRQDPGLGLRLIYFSYDVKMKEKGDIPEGYSVSREKKERFSLILESASTNQTSMYLCASFENTEAFFGQGTRLTVV.

CDR3 nucleotide sequence: TGTGCCAGCAGCTTGATACGGGAGGGCCGGAATGAGCAGTTCTTC. Translating gives CASSLIREGRNEQFF. J is TRBJ2-1 and V is TRBV5-8; 8 bases are a match to TRBD2. The length of the CDR3 is 15 residues. Germline V gene lookup returns CDR1 SGHTS and CDR2 YDEGEE. V was pared by 1 base and J by 7 bases, with 7 bases of the junction left unmatched.

This sequence joins TRBV21-1 and TRBJ1-5. TRBV21-1 is a listed pseudogene. The CDR3 has 12 amino acids. DNA of the CDR3: TGTAGCATGGTCAGAAACAATCAGCCCCAGCATTTT. Residues: CSMVRNNQPQHF.

The CDR3 loop reads CASRIEDFTYNEQFF. DNA of the CDR3: TGTGCCAGCAGGATCGAGGACTTCACTTACAATGAGCAGTTCTTC. V usage is TRBV11-2 and J usage is TRBJ2-1; tentative D call: TRBD2 (5 bases). The CDR3 loop spans 15 amino acids. Germline CDR1 SGHAT, CDR2 FQNNGV. The germline V and J ends were trimmed by 6 bases and 4 bases, with 16 bases remaining between them. The variable domain in full, completed from reference TRBV11-2 and TRBJ2-1, reads EAGVAQSPRYKIIEKRQSVAFWCNPISGHATLYWYQQILGQGPKLLIQFQNNGVVDDSQLPKDRFSAERLKGVDSTLKIQPAKLEDSAVYLCASRIEDFTYNEQFFGPGTRLTVL.

The rearrangement links TRBV2 to TRBJ2-5; D not certain. Looked up from germline, CDR1 is SNHLY and CDR2 is FYNNEI. The CDR3 totals 12 residues. The ends were cut back, 4 bases at V and 5 bases at J, with 8 bases in the middle. CDR3 sequence (DNA): TGTGCCAGCAGTGCAGGTCGCGAGACCCAGTACTTC. Its protein product is CASSAGRETQYF.

This sequence joins TRBV6-5 and TRBJ2-3; no reliable D call. The CDR3 length is 12 residues. V lost 6 bases, J lost 2 bases, and 6 bases lay in between. Germline CDR1 is MNHEY and CDR2 is SVGAGI. The CDR3 here is CASRRATDTQYF. CDR3 coding DNA: TGTGCCAGCAGAAGGGCCACAGATACGCAGTATTTT.

Worth noting for this clone: The sample holds other DNA sequences that translate to the same CDR3. The rearrangement links TRBV5-1 to TRBJ2-3; D possibly corresponds to TRBD1 (5 bases). Per germline, CDR1 SGHRS and CDR2 YFSETQ. This CDR3 region has 16 residues. With 0 bases removed from V and 0 bases from J, the gap between germline ends came to 11 bases. The CDR3 here is CASSLGGAPSTDTQYF. Here the CDR3 DNA reads TGCGCCAGCAGCTTGGGTGGGGCCCCTAGCACAGATACGCAGTATTTT.

This clone has a count of ten or more. The rearrangement links TRBV5-1 to TRBJ1-2; weak D call: TRBD1 (5 bases). V was cut by 2 bases and J by 8 bases, with 16 bases left in between. From germline, CDR1 is SGHRS and CDR2 YFSETQ. The CDR3 consists of 14 residues. DNA of the CDR3: TGCGCCAGCAGCTTTTCAGACTCAGGGAGCGGCTACACCTTC. Its translation: CASSFSDSGSGYTF. The full variable domain, completed using reference TRBV5-1 and TRBJ1-2, is KAGVTQTPRYLIKTRGQQVTLSCSPISGHRSVSWYQQTPGQGLQFLFEYFSETQRNKGNFPGRFSGRQFSNSRSEMNVSTLELGDSALYLCASSFSDSGSGYTFGSGTRLTVV.

This clone was detected many times. This sample includes further DNA sequences coding for the same CDR3. V and J are TRBV27 and TRBJ2-1; TRBD2 agrees at 8 bases. CDR1 is MNHEY, CDR2 SMNVEV, per germline (reference sequence). The V segment lost 4 bases and the J segment 0 bases; nucleotides outside the gene matches: 2. The CDR3 spans 15 residues. CDR3 DNA: TGTGCCAGCAGTTCGAGCGGGAGCTCCTACAATGAGCAGTTCTTC. Protein sequence: CASSSSGSSYNEQFF.

V gene TRBV7-9 combines with J gene TRBJ2-1, with D unresolved. Germline V lookup: CDR1 SEHNR, CDR2 FQNEAQ (reference sequence). CDR3 length: 13 residues. With 2 bases removed from V and 7 bases from J, the gap between germline ends came to 9 bases. This CDR3 is CASSLKLANEQFF. As DNA, the CDR3 is TGTGCCAGCAGCTTAAAACTCGCGAATGAGCAGTTCTTC.

The chain combines TRBV7-2 with TRBJ2-1, with TRBD2 as a possible D gene (6 bases). CDR1 is SGHTA and CDR2 is FQGNSA in the germline V gene. Trimming pared 0 bases from V and 8 bases from J, leaving 11 bases between. The CDR3 is 14 residues long. The CDR3 DNA sequence: TGTGCCAGCAGCTTAGCGACTAGAGCGGATGAGCAGTTCTTC. It translates to CASSLATRADEQFF.